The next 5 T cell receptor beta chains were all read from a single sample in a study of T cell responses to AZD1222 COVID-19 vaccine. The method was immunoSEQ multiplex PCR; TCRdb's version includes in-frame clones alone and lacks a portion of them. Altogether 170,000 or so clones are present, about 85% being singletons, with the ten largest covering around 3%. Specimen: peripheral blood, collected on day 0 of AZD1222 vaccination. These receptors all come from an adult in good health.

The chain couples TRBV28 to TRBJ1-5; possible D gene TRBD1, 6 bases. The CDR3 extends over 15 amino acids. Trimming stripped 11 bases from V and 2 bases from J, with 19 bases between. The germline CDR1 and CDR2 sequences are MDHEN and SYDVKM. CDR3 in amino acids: CAGGDGGAGNQPQHF. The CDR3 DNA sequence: TGTGCCGGCGGGGATGGGGGCGCGGGCAATCAGCCCCAGCATTTT. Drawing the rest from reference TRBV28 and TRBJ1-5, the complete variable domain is DVKVTQSSRYLVKRTGEKVFLECVQDMDHENMFWYRQDPGLGLRLIYFSYDVKMKEKGDIPEGYSVSREKKERFSLILESASTNQTSMYLCAGGDGGAGNQPQHFGDGTRLSIL.

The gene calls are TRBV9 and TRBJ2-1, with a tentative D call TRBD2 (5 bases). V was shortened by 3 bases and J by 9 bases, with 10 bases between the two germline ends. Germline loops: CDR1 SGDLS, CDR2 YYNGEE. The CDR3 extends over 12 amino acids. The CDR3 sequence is CASSGTRGEQFF. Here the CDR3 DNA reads TGTGCCAGCAGCGGAACCCGGGGTGAGCAGTTCTTC.

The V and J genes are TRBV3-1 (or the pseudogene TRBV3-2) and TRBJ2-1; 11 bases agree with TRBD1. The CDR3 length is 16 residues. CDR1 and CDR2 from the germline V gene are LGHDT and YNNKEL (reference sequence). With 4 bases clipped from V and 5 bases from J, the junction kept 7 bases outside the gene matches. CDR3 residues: CASSPLGTGGHNEQFF. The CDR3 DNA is TGTGCCAGCAGCCCCCTCGGGACAGGGGGACACAATGAGCAGTTCTTC.

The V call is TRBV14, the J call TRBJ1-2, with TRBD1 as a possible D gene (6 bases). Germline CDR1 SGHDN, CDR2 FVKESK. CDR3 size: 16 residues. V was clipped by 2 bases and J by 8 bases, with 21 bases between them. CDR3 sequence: CASSQQELAGAVGYTF. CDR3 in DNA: TGTGCCAGCAGCCAACAAGAGTTGGCAGGGGCGGTCGGCTACACCTTC.

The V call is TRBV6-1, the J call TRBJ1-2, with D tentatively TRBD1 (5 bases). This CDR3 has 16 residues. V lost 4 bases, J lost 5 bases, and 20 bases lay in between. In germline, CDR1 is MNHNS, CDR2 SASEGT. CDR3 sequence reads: CASSAAGSHPGYGYTF. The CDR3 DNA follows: TGTGCCAGCAGTGCGGCAGGTTCTCACCCAGGGTATGGCTACACCTTC.